Shown below are 3 T cell receptor beta chains from a single sample sequenced in a study of somatic mutations in cytotoxic T cells in rheumatoid arthritis. The assay was immunoSEQ multiplex PCR, and TCRdb's table has in-frame clones only and misses some. Here the sample spans around 23,000 clones, just under 75% being singletons. The sequenced material came from CD8+ T cells sorted from blood. The receptor source for this set is a woman aged 18-35 years in good health.

This chain uses TRBV25-1 with TRBJ1-2; D gene ambiguous. Per the germline V gene, CDR1 is MGHDK and CDR2 is SYGVNS. V was cut by 8 bases and J by 6 bases, with 13 bases left in between. CDR3 length: 12 residues. For the CDR3, the DNA is TGTGCCAGCGGCGGATCTTATAATGGCTACACCTTC. This gives the protein CASGGSYNGYTF.

This sequence joins TRBV13 and TRBJ1-1; 7 positions match TRBD1. Unmatched junction bases numbered 7, after V lost 5 bases and J lost 7 bases. Germline CDR1 PRHDT, CDR2 FYEKMQ (reference sequence). This CDR3 is built from 13 residues. The CDR3 reads CASSKGTENEAFF. The CDR3 bases are TGTGCCAGCAGCAAAGGGACAGAGAATGAAGCTTTCTTT.

J is TRBJ1-1 and V is TRBV14; 7 bases line up with TRBD1. CDR1 is SGHDN and CDR2 is FVKESK in the germline V gene. With V trimmed by 4 bases and J by 4 bases, 6 bases remained unmatched. The length of the CDR3 is 14 residues. The CDR3 spells CASSPDREGTEAFF. The DNA for the CDR3 is TGTGCCAGCAGCCCAGACAGGGAGGGCACTGAAGCTTTCTTT.